The TCR beta chain described here comes from a study of blood T cells in healthy people across ages. At the level of the study: T cells yielded about one barcoded beta molecule per two cells through template switching. The study, taken as a whole, reports: Unknown CMV status may confound age-related changes in expanded clones. Considered underestimates were the diversity estimates obtained from one million T cells.

A J-beta primer mix and a sample-barcoded 5' primer were used in a second PCR of about 7 to 11 cycles. Each CDR3 protein is one row after TCRdb ran MiXCR on the 5' RACE reads. The sample records 780,000 or so distinct CDR3 sequences, roughly 56% being singletons. This CDR3 has 13 residues. Trimming took 2 bases from V and 5 from J, leaving 8 bases between them. Germline CDR1 reads SGHRS; CDR2 reads YFSETQ. This clonotype was observed a few times. Antigen: not known. The receptor's source is a middle-aged man in good health. Sequencing was performed on blood. The chain has TRBV5-1 and TRBJ2-1; the D is unclear. In DNA, the CDR3 is TGCGCCAGCAGCTTCGATGGAAACAATGAGCAGTTCTTC. Its translation is CASSFDGNNEQFF.